The T cell receptor (beta chain) under discussion was sequenced for a study of human T cells and chemical hapten exposure. In the study overall: Epicutaneous patch tests delivered 0.01% DPC to the upper back, with evaluation at 6 days.

The study's findings and limits: After DPC sensitization, TCRs above 1 in 1000 frequency showed no change.

Time point defined: patch test 3, about 24 weeks after DPC sensitization. Treatment given: therapeutic diphenylcyclopropenone sensitization with weekly scalp DPC. TCRdb passed the RACE reads through MiXCR, listing each CDR3 protein once. The table lists about 190,000 distinct CDR3 sequences, under 25% of them singletons. Comment on this clonotype: What it binds is not known.

Deletions cut 1 base from V and 4 bases from J, with 4 bases between. This CDR3 region has 12 residues. V usage is TRBV12-3 or TRBV12-4 and J usage is TRBJ1-1; D remains ambiguous. This TCR came from a woman in her 40s with alopecia areata. Some clones in this sample may be carry-over from other donors' samples. The specimen comprised whole blood, sampled in connection with sensitization to the hapten diphenylcyclopropenone (DPC). The CDR3 DNA reads as TGTGCCAGCAGTTTAGACTTCACTGAAGCTTTCTTT. This encodes CASSLDFTEAFF.